This T cell receptor beta chain was observed in a study of blood T cells in healthy people across ages. Points from the study as a whole: Naive and antigen-experienced cells were not separated, limiting conclusive comparison.

Alongside a J-beta primer mix, a sample-barcoded 5' primer served in a second PCR lasting roughly 6 to 11 cycles. In TCRdb, the 5' RACE reads were re-called with MiXCR into one record per CDR3 protein. The data contain about 970,000 distinct CDR3 sequences, about 51% of them singletons. The trim removed 3 bases at V and 6 bases at J, leaving 4 bases unmatched. Germline V gene sequence: CDR1 DFQATT, CDR2 SNEGSKA (reference sequence). The length of the CDR3 is 13 residues. A word on this clonotype: As yet, its antigen is unknown.

The source material was blood. This clonotype originated in a woman aged 55-70 years in good health. J is TRBJ2-2 and V is TRBV20-1; 7 bases agree with TRBD1. The CDR3 coding sequence is TGCAGTGCTAGGGACAGGAGCGCCGGGGAGCTGTTTTTT. Amino acid sequence: CSARDRSAGELFF.